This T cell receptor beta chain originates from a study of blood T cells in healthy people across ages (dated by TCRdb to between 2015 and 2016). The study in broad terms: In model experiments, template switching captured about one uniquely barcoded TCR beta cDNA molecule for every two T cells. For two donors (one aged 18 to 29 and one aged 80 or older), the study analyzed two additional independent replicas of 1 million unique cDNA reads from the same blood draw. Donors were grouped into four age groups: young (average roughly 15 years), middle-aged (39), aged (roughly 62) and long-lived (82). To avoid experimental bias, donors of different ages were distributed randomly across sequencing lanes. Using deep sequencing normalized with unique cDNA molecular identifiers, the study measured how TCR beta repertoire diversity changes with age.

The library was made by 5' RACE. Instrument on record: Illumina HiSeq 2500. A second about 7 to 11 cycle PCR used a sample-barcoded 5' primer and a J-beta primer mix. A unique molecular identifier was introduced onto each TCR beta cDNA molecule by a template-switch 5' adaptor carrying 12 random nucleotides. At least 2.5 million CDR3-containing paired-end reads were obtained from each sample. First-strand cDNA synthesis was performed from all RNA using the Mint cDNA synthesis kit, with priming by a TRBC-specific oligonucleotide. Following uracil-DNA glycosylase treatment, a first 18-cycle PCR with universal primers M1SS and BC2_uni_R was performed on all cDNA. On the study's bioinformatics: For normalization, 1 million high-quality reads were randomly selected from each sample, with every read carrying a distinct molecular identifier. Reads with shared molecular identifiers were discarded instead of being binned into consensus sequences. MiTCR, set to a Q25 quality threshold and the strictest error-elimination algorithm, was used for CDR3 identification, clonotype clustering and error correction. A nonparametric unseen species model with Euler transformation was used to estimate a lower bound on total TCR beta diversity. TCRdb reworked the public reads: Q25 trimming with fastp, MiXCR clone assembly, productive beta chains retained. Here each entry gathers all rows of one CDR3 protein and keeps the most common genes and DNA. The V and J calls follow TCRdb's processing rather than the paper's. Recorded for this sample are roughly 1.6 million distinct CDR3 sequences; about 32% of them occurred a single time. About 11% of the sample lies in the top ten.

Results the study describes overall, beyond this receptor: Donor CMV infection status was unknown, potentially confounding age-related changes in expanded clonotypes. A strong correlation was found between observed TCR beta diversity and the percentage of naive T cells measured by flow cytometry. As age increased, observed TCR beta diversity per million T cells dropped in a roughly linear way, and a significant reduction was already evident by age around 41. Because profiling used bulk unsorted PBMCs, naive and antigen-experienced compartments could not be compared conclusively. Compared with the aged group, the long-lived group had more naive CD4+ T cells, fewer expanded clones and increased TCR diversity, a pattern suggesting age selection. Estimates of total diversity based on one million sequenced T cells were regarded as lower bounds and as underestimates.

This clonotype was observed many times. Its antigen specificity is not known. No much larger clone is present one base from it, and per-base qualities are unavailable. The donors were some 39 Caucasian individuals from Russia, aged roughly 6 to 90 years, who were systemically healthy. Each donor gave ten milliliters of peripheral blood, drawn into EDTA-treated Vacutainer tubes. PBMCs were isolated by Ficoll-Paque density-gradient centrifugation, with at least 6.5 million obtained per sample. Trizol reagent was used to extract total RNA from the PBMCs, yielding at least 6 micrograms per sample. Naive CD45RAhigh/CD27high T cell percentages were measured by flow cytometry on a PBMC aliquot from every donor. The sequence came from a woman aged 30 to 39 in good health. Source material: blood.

The DNA reads as follows: TGCAGTGCCCGAGAGTCGGGAGGGGGGGCTGAAGCTTTCTTT. This yields the protein CSARESGGGAEAFF. The chain is made from TRBV20-1 and TRBJ1-1; TRBD1 could be the D gene, as 6 bases match. From a lookup of the germline V gene (reference sequence), CDR1 and CDR2 are DFQATT and SNEGSKA. The V and J ends are trimmed by 6 bases and 6 bases, leaving 20 bases between them. Counted from cysteine to phenylalanine, this CDR3 has 14 amino acids. Solely the CDR3 DNA is kept, with 42 bases framed from the first base.